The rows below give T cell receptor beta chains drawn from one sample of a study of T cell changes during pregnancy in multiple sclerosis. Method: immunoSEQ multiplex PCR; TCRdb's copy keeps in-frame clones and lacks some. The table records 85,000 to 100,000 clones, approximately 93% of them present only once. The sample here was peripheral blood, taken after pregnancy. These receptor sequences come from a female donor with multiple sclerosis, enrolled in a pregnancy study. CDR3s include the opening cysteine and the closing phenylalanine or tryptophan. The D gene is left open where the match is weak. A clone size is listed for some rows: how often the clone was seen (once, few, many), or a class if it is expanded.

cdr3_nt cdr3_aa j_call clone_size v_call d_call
TGCGCCAGCAGTGACCGGGGCGAGCAGTACTTC CASSDRGEQYF TRBJ2-7 few TRBV10-1 -
TGTGCCAGCTCGTATCGGACGGGACAGGGGGCCTACGAGCAGTACTTC CASSYRTGQGAYEQYF TRBJ2-7 once TRBV18 TRBD1
TGTGCCAGCAGTGAACGCGCGGGAGTAAGGACCGGGGAGCTGTTTTTT CASSERAGVRTGELFF TRBJ2-2 - TRBV2 TRBD2
TGTGCCAGCAGCTTAGACTTCCGGGGCACCGGGGAGCTGTTTTTT CASSLDFRGTGELFF TRBJ2-2 - TRBV7-3 -
TGTGCCAGCAGTTCCGACAGGGTGGGTGAGACCCAGTACTTC CASSSDRVGETQYF TRBJ2-5 - TRBV28 TRBD1
TGTGCCAGCAGACCCGCGGGGTATGGCTACACCTTC CASRPAGYGYTF TRBJ1-2 - TRBV6-6 -
TGTGCCAGCAGTCAAGACAACTACGAGCAGTACTTC CASSQDNYEQYF TRBJ2-7 - TRBV6-6 -
TGTGCCAGCAGCTTAGTTCCCAGGGGGAACACTGAAGCTTTCTTT CASSLVPRGNTEAFF TRBJ1-1 - TRBV7-2 -
TGTGCCTGGTTCCAGGGGGTCCCCGGGGAGCTGTTTTTT CAWFQGVPGELFF TRBJ2-2 - TRBV30 TRBD1
TGCAGCGTTGAGGACAGGGTCGAGCAGTACTTC CSVEDRVEQYF TRBJ2-7 - TRBV29-1 TRBD1
TGTGCCAGCAGCTTAGGACTAGCGACTTTATACGAGCAGTACTTC CASSLGLATLYEQYF TRBJ2-7 - TRBV5-6 TRBD2
TGTGCCACCAGCAGAGGTCGCAGGGGAAATTCACCCCTCCACTTT CATSRGRRGNSPLHF TRBJ1-6 - TRBV15 -
TGTGCCAGCAGCCACAGGGGAAGCTACGAGCAGTACTTC CASSHRGSYEQYF TRBJ2-7 - TRBV25-1 TRBD1
TGTGCCAGTAGTGGGCAGACGGGCACAGATACGCAGTATTTT CASSGQTGTDTQYF TRBJ2-3 - TRBV19 -
TGTGCCAGCTCATTCGGACAGGGGAGGCTCGGCACTGAAGCTTTCTTT CASSFGQGRLGTEAFF TRBJ1-1 - TRBV18 TRBD1
TGCGCCAGCAGCTGGGGACAGGGGGTCACTAATGAAAAACTGTTTTTT CASSWGQGVTNEKLFF TRBJ1-4 - TRBV5-1 TRBD1
TGTGCCAGCAGCCTACCCCCGGGACTACAGCACTACGAGCAGTACTTC CASSLPPGLQHYEQYF TRBJ2-7 - TRBV5-4 TRBD2
TGTGCCAGCAGCACCTGGGACAGGAGAGGGGACGAGCAGTACTTC CASSTWDRRGDEQYF TRBJ2-7 once TRBV9 TRBD1
TGTGCCAGCAGCGTGGGGGGGCCCGGGGCCAACGTCCTGACTTTC CASSVGGPGANVLTF TRBJ2-6 - TRBV5-4 -
TGCGCCAGCAGCAGGGGACAGGGGGCTTCCTACGAGCAGTACTTC CASSRGQGASYEQYF TRBJ2-7 - TRBV5-1 TRBD1
TGCGCCAGCGCCGGGACAGGAGTATCCTACGAGCAGTACTTC CASAGTGVSYEQYF TRBJ2-7 - TRBV5-1 TRBD1
TGTGCCAGCACCCCCGACCGGGACAGAAGTGAAAAACTGTTTTTT CASTPDRDRSEKLFF TRBJ1-4 - TRBV6-6 TRBD1
TGTGCCAGCTCACCACTTCAGACAGGCGCTGAGACCCAGTACTTC CASSPLQTGAETQYF TRBJ2-5 - TRBV18 -
TGTGCCAGCAGTCCGGGACTAGCGGGAGGATACAATGAGCAGTTCTTC CASSPGLAGGYNEQFF TRBJ2-1 - TRBV27 TRBD2